The sequence of this TCR beta chain was determined in a study of beta chain features in type 1 diabetes. Since all of the isolated RNA was reverse transcribed, expressed TCRB transcripts were what got sequenced. Repertoires were generated with immunoSEQ multiplex PCR, while TCRdb's copy carries only in-frame clones and drops some. This table holds 200,000 to 300,000 clones, over 65% found once. Study-wide points: Over-representation of high TCR-expressing cells was a possible consequence of cDNA sequencing. Shorter TCRB CDR3s, moderately but significantly so, were found in Type 1 diabetes patients in all four CD4+ subsets.

Germline CDR1 reads MNHNY; CDR2 reads SVGAGI (reference sequence). This CDR3 is built from 12 residues. With 8 bases removed from V and 5 bases from J, the gap between germline ends came to 12 bases. Of note for this clone: The target antigen is unknown.

Purity exceeded 98% in all sorted populations. The chain combines TRBV6-6 with TRBJ2-5; no definite D call. The sample comprised naive CD4+ T cells from blood. This sequence was found in a man aged 25 to 45 in good health. CDR3 coding DNA: TGTGCCAGCTTCGAGGAAGCGGAGACCCAGTACTTC. It codes for CASFEEAETQYF.